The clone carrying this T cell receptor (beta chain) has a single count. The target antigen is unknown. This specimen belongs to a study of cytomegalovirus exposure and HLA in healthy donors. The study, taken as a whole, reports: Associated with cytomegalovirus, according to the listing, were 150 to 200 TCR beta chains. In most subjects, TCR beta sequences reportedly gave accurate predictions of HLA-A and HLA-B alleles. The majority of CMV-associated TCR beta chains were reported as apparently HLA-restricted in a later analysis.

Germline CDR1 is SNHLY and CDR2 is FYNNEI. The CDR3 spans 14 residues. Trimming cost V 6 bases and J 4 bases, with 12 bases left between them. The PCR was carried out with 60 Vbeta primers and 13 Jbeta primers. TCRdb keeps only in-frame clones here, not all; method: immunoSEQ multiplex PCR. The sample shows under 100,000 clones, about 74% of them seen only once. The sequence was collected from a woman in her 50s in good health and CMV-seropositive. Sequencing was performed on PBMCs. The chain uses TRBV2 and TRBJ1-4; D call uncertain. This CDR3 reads CASREGPNNEKLFF. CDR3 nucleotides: TGTGCCAGCAGAGAGGGTCCTAATAATGAAAAACTGTTTTTT.